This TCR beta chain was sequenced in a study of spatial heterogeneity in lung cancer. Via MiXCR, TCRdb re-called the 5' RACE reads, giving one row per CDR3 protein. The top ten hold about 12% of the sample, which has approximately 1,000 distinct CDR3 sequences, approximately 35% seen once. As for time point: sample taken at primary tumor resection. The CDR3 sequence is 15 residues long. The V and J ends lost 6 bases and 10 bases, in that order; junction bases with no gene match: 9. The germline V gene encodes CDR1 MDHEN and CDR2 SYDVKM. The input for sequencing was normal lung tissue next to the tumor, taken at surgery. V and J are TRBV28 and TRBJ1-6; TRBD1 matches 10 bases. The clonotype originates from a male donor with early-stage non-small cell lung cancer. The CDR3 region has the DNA TGTGCCAGCAGCCTCGACAGGGGGCTTCAATCACCCCTCCACTTT. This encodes CASSLDRGLQSPLHF.